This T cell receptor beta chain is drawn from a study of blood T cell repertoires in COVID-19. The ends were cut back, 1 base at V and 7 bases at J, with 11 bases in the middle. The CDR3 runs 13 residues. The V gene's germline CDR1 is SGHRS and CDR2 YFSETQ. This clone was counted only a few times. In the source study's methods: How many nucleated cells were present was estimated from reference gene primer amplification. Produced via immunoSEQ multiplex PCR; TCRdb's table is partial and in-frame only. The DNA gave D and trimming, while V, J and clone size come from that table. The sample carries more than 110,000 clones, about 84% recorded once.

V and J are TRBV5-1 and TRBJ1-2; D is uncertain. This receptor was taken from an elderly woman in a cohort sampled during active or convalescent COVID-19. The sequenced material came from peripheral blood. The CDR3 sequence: CASSLRLSGGYTF. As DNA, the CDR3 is TGCGCCAGCAGCTTGCGGTTATCGGGTGGCTACACCTTC.